The 7 T cell receptor beta chains reported below all come from one sample, sequenced in a study of identical twins. One entry per CDR3 protein results from TCRdb running MiXCR on the 5' RACE reads. The sample yields 200,000 to 250,000 distinct CDR3 sequences, about 14% seen once. Sequenced material: memory (CD45RO+) T cells sorted from blood. These TCRs come from a woman under 30 in good health.

This chain connects TRBV6-5 to TRBJ1-2; tentatively, D is TRBD1 (6 bases). With 2 bases removed from V and 2 bases from J, the gap between germline ends came to 12 bases. There are 15 residues in the CDR3. CDR1 and CDR2 from the germline V gene are MNHEY and SVGAGI. DNA of the CDR3: TGTGCCAGCAGTTACCAGGCAGGGGTAAACTATGGCTACACCTTC. Amino acids: CASSYQAGVNYGYTF.

This clonotype was seen at least ten times. The chain has TRBV28 and TRBJ2-7; 7 positions match TRBD2. Germline loops: CDR1 MDHEN, CDR2 SYDVKM. The junction had 11 bases not matched to a gene; V was cut back by 4 bases and J by 5 bases. CDR3 length equals 15 residues. The CDR3 spells CASSYVGGLSNEQYF. CDR3 bases: TGTGCCAGCAGTTACGTGGGAGGGCTTTCCAACGAGCAGTACTTC.

The table lists this clonotype with many counts. The genes are TRBV5-1 and TRBJ2-7; D is unresolved. V dropped 0 bases and J dropped 5 bases, with 12 bases sitting between them. Germline CDR1 is SGHRS and CDR2 is YFSETQ. This CDR3 region has 14 residues. CDR3 sequence reads: CASSLAQITDEQYF. For the CDR3, the DNA is TGCGCCAGCAGCTTGGCCCAGATTACCGACGAGCAGTACTTC.

This chain connects TRBV7-9 to TRBJ1-2; perhaps TRBD1 as D (6 bases). V gave up 8 bases and J gave up 3 bases, with 13 bases separating them. The CDR3 is 13 amino acids. The germline gives CDR1 SEHNR, CDR2 FQNEAQ (reference sequence). CDR3 residues: CASPDSSYYGYTF. CDR3 sequence (DNA): TGTGCCAGCCCGGACAGCAGCTACTATGGCTACACCTTC.

This clonotype came up many times. The chain links TRBV20-1 to TRBJ1-2; D ambiguous. Germline V CDR1 and CDR2: DFQATT, SNEGSKA (reference sequence). Trimming took 7 bases from V and 2 from J, leaving 14 bases between them. This CDR3 has 13 residues. Here the CDR3 reads CSGTDSPNYGYTF. The CDR3 region has the DNA TGCAGTGGGACCGATTCCCCCAACTATGGCTACACCTTC.

This clonotype was picked up a small number of times. The chain is built from TRBV7-9 and TRBJ2-2; D may be TRBD1 (6 bases). The CDR3 length is 13 residues. V was clipped by 8 bases and J by 1 base, with 8 bases between them. Germline CDR1 is SEHNR and CDR2 is FQNEAQ (reference sequence). CDR3: CASGTQNTGELFF. The CDR3 bases are TGTGCCAGCGGGACACAGAACACCGGGGAGCTGTTTTTT.

This clonotype was seen a few times. The CDR3 coding sequence is TGCAGCGTTGATGGGGTAAGGACAGGGGGTTTCGATGAGCAGTTCTTC. Protein: CSVDGVRTGGFDEQFF. The chain combines TRBV29-1 with TRBJ2-1; 10 nucleotides line up with TRBD1. Germline CDR1 and CDR2: SQVTM and ANQGSEA. This CDR3 has 16 amino acids. V dropped 3 bases and J dropped 8; count of bases not matched to a gene: 13.